These 21 T cell receptor beta chains share one sample of origin, sequenced in a study of metastatic and nonmetastatic thyroid tumors. TCRdb re-analyzed the PCR reads through MiXCR. The sample has some 15,000 clones, 3.6% seen once; the top ten hold 25% to 30%. No patient received treatment before thyroid surgery. Sequencing was done on a sample of tumor tissue. The receptors derive from a female donor with papillary thyroid cancer or a benign thyroid nodule (not recorded which). Some clones in this sample may be carry-over from other donors' samples.

The chain combines TRBV6-1 with TRBJ2-2, with D uncertain. V was cut by 5 bases and J by 8 bases, with 12 bases left in between. CDR3 length: 13 residues. Germline CDR1 and CDR2: MNHNS and SASEGT. The DNA of the CDR3 is TGTGCCAGCAGTCAAATTCCAGAAGGGGAGCTGTTTTTT. Residues: CASSQIPEGELFF.

The chain employs TRBV27 and TRBJ2-1, with D unclear. V shed 7 bases and J shed 6 bases, with 16 bases lying between them. From germline, CDR1 is MNHEY and CDR2 SMNVEV (reference sequence). This CDR3 has 14 residues. CDR3 DNA sequence: TGTGCCAGCACCGACTTTTGGGGTCGCAATGAGCAGTTCTTC. Its translation: CASTDFWGRNEQFF.

Concerning this clone itself: It may be a read error: a sequence one base away is much more abundant. V usage is TRBV6-1 and J usage is TRBJ2-7; D unclear. Looked up from germline, CDR1 is MNHNS and CDR2 is SASEGT. Trimming left V 1 base short and J 3 bases short, with 10 bases between. The CDR3 has 14 amino acids. The CDR3 is CASSEVYPSYEQYF. The CDR3 nucleotides read TGTGCCAGCAGTGAAGTGTACCCGAGCTACGAGCAGTACTTC.

This clone was counted a few times. This chain links TRBV15 with TRBJ1-1; D is unresolved. CDR3 length: 15 residues. Trimming stripped 0 bases from V and 7 bases from J, with 15 bases between. Germline lookup yields CDR1 LNHNV and CDR2 YYDKDF (reference sequence). The DNA of the CDR3 is TGTGCCACCAGCAGAGAAGGATTTGGGAACTATGAAGCTTTCTTT. This translates into CATSREGFGNYEAFF.

The chain recombines TRBV7-2 with TRBJ2-1, with 8 bases identical to TRBD2. V lost 6 bases, J lost 5 bases, and 9 bases stayed unmatched. The CDR3 sequence is 15 residues long. Germline CDR1 reads SGHTA; CDR2 reads FQGNSA. CDR3 nucleotides: TGTGCCAGCAGTCCTCCGGGGACTAGTAACAATGAGCAGTTCTTC. It codes for CASSPPGTSNNEQFF. Variable domain in full (rest from reference TRBV7-2 and TRBJ2-1): GAGVSQSPSNKVTEKGKDVELRCDPISGHTALYWYRQSLGQGLEFLIYFQGNSAPDKSGLPSDRFSAERTGGSVSTLTIQRTQQEDSAVYLCASSPPGTSNNEQFFGPGTRLTVL.

This clone was observed a handful of times. The chain couples TRBV7-9 to TRBJ1-3, with a tentative D call TRBD1 (5 bases). The V end was cut by 5 bases, the J end by 0 bases, with 11 bases between. CDR3 length: 15 residues. CDR1 SEHNR and CDR2 FQNEAQ come from the germline V gene (reference sequence). The DNA for the CDR3 is TGTGCCAGCAGCGCGACAGAGAGCTCTGGAAACACCATATATTTT. Its protein product is CASSATESSGNTIYF.

The chain is built from TRBV5-1 and TRBJ2-1; 11 bases fit TRBD2. Per germline, CDR1 SGHRS and CDR2 YFSETQ. The CDR3 has 15 residues. The junction had 5 bases not matched to a gene; V was cut back by 0 bases and J by 9 bases. The CDR3 here is CASSLVSGGASEQFF. The CDR3 nucleotides read TGCGCCAGCAGCTTGGTTAGCGGGGGGGCCAGTGAGCAGTTCTTC.

V usage is TRBV30 and J usage is TRBJ2-7, with TRBD2 matching over 9 bases. The germline CDR1 and CDR2 sequences are GTSNPN and SVGIG (reference sequence). The CDR3 is made up of 14 amino acids. J gave up 4 bases and V 5 bases, and 9 bases lay outside the gene matches. The CDR3 DNA is TGTGCCTGGGCCGGACTAGCGAATGTATACGAGCAGTACTTC. Its translation: CAWAGLANVYEQYF.

This clone was recorded a few times. V usage is TRBV5-1 and J usage is TRBJ2-1, with 10 nucleotides matching TRBD2. CDR3 length: 16 amino acids. CDR1 is SGHRS, CDR2 YFSETQ, per germline. Trimming cost V 4 bases and J 3 bases; bases outside gene matches: 7. The CDR3 sequence: CASSKREGLDYNEQFF. CDR3 nucleotides: TGCGCCAGCAGCAAGCGGGAGGGCCTTGACTACAATGAGCAGTTCTTC.

The rearrangement joins TRBV6-1 to TRBJ2-2; either TRBD1 or TRBD2 may supply D (7 bases each). The V and J ends lost 4 bases and 3 bases respectively, with 12 bases between them. CDR1 is MNHNS, CDR2 SASEGT, per germline. There are 15 residues in the CDR3. CDR3: CASSVRGRDTGELFF. CDR3 coding DNA: TGTGCCAGCAGTGTCAGGGGGAGGGACACCGGGGAGCTGTTTTTT.

The rearrangement links TRBV6-1 to TRBJ1-3; D unresolved. Trimming took 1 base from V and 4 from J, leaving 5 bases between them. CDR3 size: 13 residues. The germline V gene encodes CDR1 MNHNS and CDR2 SASEGT. The chain's CDR3 is CASSEEWGNTIYF. Written as DNA, the CDR3 is TGTGCCAGCAGTGAAGAATGGGGAAACACCATATATTTT.

CDR3 DNA: TGTGCCAGCAGCACCCAGACAGGGACCGGGGGAGAGACCCAGTACTTC. Translated: CASSTQTGTGGETQYF. This chain connects TRBV7-2 to TRBJ2-5; possible D gene TRBD1, 7 bases. The V end was cut by 5 bases, the J end by 4 bases, with 20 bases between. There are 16 residues in the CDR3. Germline V CDR1 and CDR2: SGHTA, FQGNSA.

In its sample, this clone ranks as medium-sized. V is TRBV7-3 and J is TRBJ1-6; 8 bases map to TRBD1. Germline-derived CDR1 and CDR2 are SGHTA and FQGTGA. The V segment lost 4 bases and the J segment 8 bases; nucleotides outside the gene matches: 7. The CDR3 totals 15 residues. The CDR3 sequence: CASSWGTGIYSPLHF. The CDR3 DNA sequence: TGTGCCAGCAGCTGGGGGACAGGAATTTATTCACCCCTCCACTTT.

This clone is large. The chain joins TRBV6-1 to TRBJ2-3, with 7 bases matching TRBD2. Germline V gene lookup returns CDR1 MNHNS and CDR2 SASEGT. V lost 5 bases to trimming and J lost 2 bases; unmatched junction nucleotides: 10. The CDR3 runs 16 residues. CDR3 region: CASSSPRGLVTDTQYF. The CDR3 DNA sequence: TGTGCCAGCAGTTCCCCTAGAGGACTAGTCACAGATACGCAGTATTTT.

This clone occurred a few times. The chain has TRBV6-2 or TRBV6-3 and TRBJ2-7; D not certain. This CDR3 spans 12 amino acids. The germline V and J ends were trimmed by 5 bases and 4 bases, with 9 bases remaining between them. CDR1 is MNHEY and CDR2 is SVGEGT in the germline V gene. CDR3 DNA sequence: TGTGCCAGCAGTCCCGACGTATACGAGCAGTACTTC. It encodes CASSPDVYEQYF.

This chain uses TRBV11-3 with TRBJ1-1; TRBD1 might be the D (5 bases). The V end lost 3 bases, the J end lost 4 bases, and 18 bases lay between the germline ends. Germline V gene data show CDR1 as SGHNT and CDR2 as YENEEA. The CDR3 totals 16 residues. Here the CDR3 reads CASSFLTEMISTEAFF. The CDR3 DNA reads as TGTGCCAGCAGCTTCCTGACAGAAATGATTAGCACTGAAGCTTTCTTT.

Comment on this clone: The junction departs from germline at one end; a sequencing error may be responsible. The V gene is TRBV6-2 or TRBV6-3, the J gene TRBJ1-1; D gene unclear. Germline CDR1 and CDR2: MNHEY and SVGEGT. The CDR3 is made up of 13 amino acids. The CDR3 DNA sequence: TGTGCCACCCGATTTACGGTAGGTTCTGAAGCTTCCTTC. Translated, it gives CATRFTVGSEASF.

By proportion, this clone is medium-sized. The rearrangement uses TRBV7-2 and TRBJ1-2, with 10 bases lining up with TRBD1. The CDR3 contains 14 residues. The trim removed 5 bases at V and 4 bases at J, leaving 4 bases unmatched. Germline V lookup: CDR1 SGHTA, CDR2 FQGNSA. CDR3 amino acids: CASSRQGAGYGYTF. The CDR3 DNA is TGTGCCAGCAGCCGACAGGGGGCGGGCTATGGCTACACCTTC.

About this clone itself: At one of its ends the junction is not consistent with the germline gene, which may arise from a read error. The chain has TRBV4-1 and TRBJ1-4; D is undetermined. CDR1 MGHRA and CDR2 YSYEKL come from the germline V gene. The CDR3 has 13 amino acids. CDR3 nucleotides: TGCGCCAGCATCCAACTCCTGGCCGAAAAACTGTTTTTT. Its protein is CASIQLLAEKLFF.

This rearrangement joins TRBV9 to TRBJ1-4; weak D call: TRBD1 (5 bases). The CDR3 loop spans 15 amino acids. Germline-derived CDR1 and CDR2 are SGDLS and YYNGEE. V was clipped by 4 bases and J by 4 bases, with 14 bases between them. The CDR3 DNA reads TGTGCCAGCAGCTCTTCGGACGGGGGTAATGAAAAACTGTTTTTT. Amino acid sequence: CASSSSDGGNEKLFF.

This clone was seen only a few times. The V and J genes are TRBV4-3 and TRBJ2-3, with TRBD2 matching 7 bases. Germline assignment: CDR1 LGHNA and CDR2 YSLEER. V dropped 2 bases and J dropped 4; count of bases not matched to a gene: 3. The CDR3 extends over 14 amino acids. The CDR3 nucleotides are TGCGCCAGCAGCCAACGGCGGGGGTCAGATACGCAGTATTTT. This codes for CASSQRRGSDTQYF.